Included here is one T cell receptor beta chain sequence, with context. Its antigen is unknown. Losses at the gene ends were 0 bases for V and 4 bases for J; bases not matched to a gene: 5. The V gene's germline CDR1 is SGHRS and CDR2 YFSETQ. There are 15 residues in the CDR3. This entry comes from a study of T cells after yellow fever vaccination. The study's findings and limits: It was a weaker secondary response, yet one that peaked faster, at day 5 versus 15.

TCRdb used MiXCR to reprocess the 5' RACE reads, holding one entry per CDR3 protein. The table includes 250,000 to 350,000 distinct CDR3 sequences, roughly 7% detected once. The TCR comes from a man aged 18 to 35 who received the YFV17D yellow fever vaccine. The sample was PBMCs, taken roughly 47 days after the first yellow fever vaccination. The chain couples TRBV5-1 to TRBJ2-5; 8 nucleotides align to TRBD1. This chain's CDR3 is CASSLGGTGGETQYF. The CDR3, as DNA: TGCGCCAGCAGCTTGGGTGGGACAGGAGGAGAGACCCAGTACTTC.